The T cell receptor beta chain under discussion was sequenced for a study of low-dose radiotherapy and immunotherapy resistance in tumors. Described time point: before trial treatment. Both TCRalpha and TCRbeta chains were reverse transcribed with V-gene-specific primers. For amplifying TCRs, the PCR ran for about 20 cycles with Phusion, which was used together with a constant-region primer and the adapter on the V primers. TCRdb ran MiXCR on the reads and lists one entry per CDR3 protein. The repertoire holds tens of thousands of distinct CDR3 sequences, with roughly 9% as singletons. CDR1 MDHEN and CDR2 SYDVKM come from the germline V gene. With V trimmed by 5 bases and J by 0 bases, 7 bases remained unmatched. The CDR3 is made up of 15 amino acids. This clonotype was seen at least ten times.

The chain uses TRBV28 and TRBJ2-7; 7 positions agree with TRBD1. The sample consisted of PBMCs, taken before treatment. The source of this sequence is a male donor with prostate cancer. CDR3 coding DNA: TGTGCCAGCAGTAAGAGACAGGGAAACTCCTACGAGCAGTACTTC. Translating gives CASSKRQGNSYEQYF.